The rows below give T cell receptor beta chains drawn from one sample of a study of T-cell memory formation after mild COVID-19. TCRdb re-derived calls from the 5' RACE reads in MiXCR, one entry per CDR3 protein. Of fewer than 150,000 distinct CDR3 sequences listed, about a sixth are singletons. The sequenced material came from PBMCs or a T cell subset sorted from them (not recorded which). The receptors were gathered from a man younger than 30 who had mild COVID-19 (a few samples of this study predate the infection). Cell type and time point are not known. CDR3s include the opening cysteine and the closing phenylalanine or tryptophan. A D gene is named only where the DNA matches it firmly. The size of a clone is reported for some rows only, either as once, few or many, or as a class for expanded clones.

d_gene	len	v_gene	abundance	j_gene	CDR3nt	CDR3aa
TRBD1	15	TRBV7-2	few	TRBJ2-5	TGTGCCAGCAGCTTAGGTGGACAGGGCCAAGAGACCCAGTACTTC	CASSLGGQGQETQYF
NA	17	TRBV20-1	few	TRBJ1-6	TGCAGTGCTAGAGTCTCCGGGAAGGGGTCCTATAATTCACCCCTCCACTTT	CSARVSGKGSYNSPLHF
NA	11	TRBV7-9	NA	TRBJ2-1	TGTGCCAGCAGCCCGGTCAATGAGCAGTTCTTC	CASSPVNEQFF
TRBD2	15	TRBV20-1	few	TRBJ2-1	TGCAGTGCTAGAGATCGTCAAGCGGGGGGGAAAGAGCAGTTCTTC	CSARDRQAGGKEQFF
NA	14	TRBV6-5	few	TRBJ2-1	TGTGCCAGCAGATTGGCCCCAGTGAACAATGAGCAGTTCTTC	CASRLAPVNNEQFF
NA	16	TRBV3-1	few	TRBJ2-1	TGTGCCAGCAGCCAAGATTCGATCCGCGGGGCTAAGGAGCAGTTCTTC	CASSQDSIRGAKEQFF
NA	13	TRBV27	few	TRBJ2-3	TGTGCCAGCAGTTTCCGGGATAGGGATACGCAGTATTTT	CASSFRDRDTQYF
NA	13	TRBV29-1	NA	TRBJ2-7	TGCAGCGTGGGCGCCGTGGGATCCTACGAGCAGTACTTC	CSVGAVGSYEQYF
NA	16	TRBV20-1	few	TRBJ1-5	TGCAGTGCTAGACGTGTCACCCCCGATAGCAATCAGCCCCAGCATTTT	CSARRVTPDSNQPQHF
NA	16	TRBV27	NA	TRBJ1-5	TGTGCCAGCAGTTCCCTTAGACCTGCCCCTAATCAGCCCCAGCATTTT	CASSSLRPAPNQPQHF
NA	11	TRBV5-4	few	TRBJ2-5	TGTGCCAGCAGCGGGTCGGAGACCCAGTACTTC	CASSGSETQYF
NA	12	TRBV7-2	NA	TRBJ2-3	TGTGCCAGCAGCCGTAGAGGAGATACGCAGTATTTT	CASSRRGDTQYF
TRBD1	15	TRBV24-1	NA	TRBJ2-1	TGTGCCACCAGTGACCCCGCGGACAGGGTCAATGAGCAGTTCTTC	CATSDPADRVNEQFF
TRBD1	14	TRBV15	NA	TRBJ2-5	TGTGCCACCAGCTGGAGGACAGGGCAAGAGACCCAGTACTTC	CATSWRTGQETQYF
NA	13	TRBV7-9	many	TRBJ2-1	TGTGCCAGCAGCTTAACCCTCGTTTGGGAGCAGTTCTTC	CASSLTLVWEQFF
NA	16	TRBV20-1	many	TRBJ2-1	TGCAGTGCTAGAGATACCGGGGGCTACGACCACAATGAGCAGTTCTTC	CSARDTGGYDHNEQFF
NA	12	TRBV18	NA	TRBJ2-5	TGTGCCAGCTCACCACCGGAAGAGACCCAGTACTTC	CASSPPEETQYF
NA	14	TRBV10-1	many	TRBJ2-1	TGCGCCAGCAGTTATACCGGGACACCCAATGAGCAGTTCTTC	CASSYTGTPNEQFF
TRBD1	16	TRBV6-5	NA	TRBJ2-5	TGTGCCAGCAGTTACTGGGGACAGGGGATGGGGAAGACCCAGTACTTC	CASSYWGQGMGKTQYF
NA	14	TRBV5-4	NA	TRBJ2-5	TGTGCCAGCAGCTTGGCGGGCGCTGTAGAGACCCAGTACTTC	CASSLAGAVETQYF
NA	14	TRBV21-1	NA	TRBJ2-3	TGTGCCAGCAGCATGACAGGGATACACGATACGCAGTATTTT	CASSMTGIHDTQYF
NA	13	TRBV10-3	NA	TRBJ1-3	TGTGCCATCAGTGAGGACGGTGGAAACACCATATATTTT	CAISEDGGNTIYF
TRBD1	14	TRBV5-1	few	TRBJ2-5	TGCGCCAGCAGCCCCGAACGGACAGGAGAGACCCAGTACTTC	CASSPERTGETQYF
NA	15	TRBV14	many	TRBJ2-7	TGTGCCAGCAGCCCAATCATCGTAAACACCTACGAGCAGTACTTC	CASSPIIVNTYEQYF
TRBD1	14	TRBV5-1	few	TRBJ1-1	TGCGCCAGCAGCCCACAGGGGGCAGAGACTGAAGCTTTCTTT	CASSPQGAETEAFF
TRBD2	12	TRBV27	NA	TRBJ2-1	TGTGCCAGTTCGACTAGCCACAATGAGCAGTTCTTC	CASSTSHNEQFF
NA	11	TRBV6-5	NA	TRBJ2-1	TGTGCCAGCAGCCGGGACGTTGAGCAGTTCTTC	CASSRDVEQFF
TRBD2	15	TRBV6-2/TRBV6-3	many	TRBJ2-3	TGTGCCAGCAGTCCCGGACTAGCGGGCACAGATACGCAGTATTTT	CASSPGLAGTDTQYF
NA	13	TRBV5-1	few	TRBJ1-1	TGCGCCAGCAGCTTTCAGGCGAACACTGAAGCTTTCTTT	CASSFQANTEAFF
TRBD2	16	TRBV2	NA	TRBJ2-1	TGTGCCAGCGAAACCCAGGGACTAGCGGGGGGTAATGAGCAGTTCTTC	CASETQGLAGGNEQFF
TRBD2	16	TRBV5-6	NA	TRBJ2-5	TGTGCCAGCAGCTTCCGACTAGCGGGGGGGCTTGAGACCCAGTACTTC	CASSFRLAGGLETQYF
TRBD2	15	TRBV4-3	NA	TRBJ2-5	TGCGCCAGCAGCCAAGAGTTTAGCGGGGGGTTGACCCAGTACTTC	CASSQEFSGGLTQYF
NA	14	TRBV5-1	few	TRBJ2-4	TGCGCCAGCACCCCCGACGCGCTAATAAACATTCAGTACTTC	CASTPDALINIQYF
TRBD2	15	TRBV7-3	few	TRBJ2-1	TGTGCCAGCAGCTTACAAGCGGGGGGGCGGGATGAGCAGTTCTTC	CASSLQAGGRDEQFF
NA	14	TRBV10-3	NA	TRBJ2-5	TGTGCCATCAGTGACCCACAGGGCCCGGAGACCCAGTACTTC	CAISDPQGPETQYF
TRBD2	16	TRBV3-1	NA	TRBJ2-3	TGTGCCAGCAGCCTGAGCGGTCGGGGGGGCACAGATACGCAGTATTTT	CASSLSGRGGTDTQYF
NA	15	TRBV11-2	few	TRBJ1-1	TGTGCCAGCAGCTTAGTAATTAGGGGGGACACTGAAGCTTTCTTT	CASSLVIRGDTEAFF
NA	13	TRBV12-3/TRBV12-4	few	TRBJ2-7	TGTGCCAGCAGTTTTGGCACCCCCTACGAGCAGTACTTC	CASSFGTPYEQYF
TRBD1	17	TRBV20-1	few	TRBJ2-1	TGCAGTGCTGCCTCCCCCCGGACAGGTCGGCGGTGGAGTGAGCAGTTCTTC	CSAASPRTGRRWSEQFF
NA	16	TRBV7-2	few	TRBJ2-6	TGTGCCAGCAGCTTAGTTGCTGGGGTTGGGGCCAACGTCCTGACTTTC	CASSLVAGVGANVLTF
NA	14	TRBV5-6	NA	TRBJ2-5	TGTGCCAGCAGCCGACCACTAGCATCTCAGACCCAGTACTTC	CASSRPLASQTQYF
TRBD1	18	TRBV3-1	few	TRBJ2-2	TGTGCCAGCAGCCAAGAGGAGGACAGGGGGTCGAACACCGGGGAGCTGTTTTTT	CASSQEEDRGSNTGELFF
TRBD2	17	TRBV6-5	few	TRBJ2-3	TGTGCCAGCAGTTATAGCAGCGGGGGCTATAACACAGATACGCAGTATTTT	CASSYSSGGYNTDTQYF
NA	14	TRBV6-2/TRBV6-3	NA	TRBJ2-3	TGTGCCAGCAGACTCAGGTTACTCACAGATACGCAGTATTTT	CASRLRLLTDTQYF
TRBD1	15	TRBV3-1	few	TRBJ1-2	TGTGCCAGCAGCCCGACGGACAGGCCTAACTATGGCTACACCTTC	CASSPTDRPNYGYTF
TRBD2	14	TRBV23-1	many	TRBJ2-5	TGCGCCAGCAGTTCCGGGGGGGCCGGGGAGACCCAGTACTTC	CASSSGGAGETQYF
NA	13	TRBV12-3/TRBV12-4	NA	TRBJ2-7	TGTGCCAGCAGTTTGACGGCTCCTTACGAGCAGTACTTC	CASSLTAPYEQYF
NA	13	TRBV18	NA	TRBJ1-1	TGTGCCAGCTCACCTTCCACGGGAGCCGAAGCTTTCTTT	CASSPSTGAEAFF
NA	11	TRBV30	few	TRBJ1-1	TGTGCCTGGAGTGTCTACACTGAAGCTTTCTTT	CAWSVYTEAFF
NA	16	TRBV9	NA	TRBJ2-5	TGTGCCAGCAGCGTAGCTATGCGGCCCTCCCAAGAGACCCAGTACTTC	CASSVAMRPSQETQYF
TRBD1	15	TRBV6-6	few	TRBJ1-2	TGTGCCAGCAGTCCCTCCTCCTGGACAGGACGAGGCTACACCTTC	CASSPSSWTGRGYTF